Listed here are 9 T cell receptor beta chains from one sample, sequenced in a study of blood T cell repertoires in COVID-19. Data came from immunoSEQ multiplex PCR; TCRdb stores just in-frame clones and leaves some out. This table holds fewer than 150,000 clones, around nine tenths found once. Source material: peripheral blood. The receptors stem from a human donor in a cohort sampled during active COVID-19.

The V call is TRBV6-4, the J call TRBJ2-1; D not certain. V lost 3 bases, J lost 0 bases, and 24 bases lay in between. CDR3 length: 20 amino acids. Germline CDR1 MRHNA, CDR2 SNTAGT. In nucleotides, the CDR3 is TGTGCCAGCAGTGAGATAGATGTGGTTGTGTTGACTTTCTCCTACAATGAGCAGTTCTTC. Protein sequence: CASSEIDVVVLTFSYNEQFF.

V and J are TRBV6-5 and TRBJ2-5; 7 bases are shared with TRBD1. V was pared by 2 bases and J by 3 bases, with 3 bases of the junction left unmatched. Germline CDR1 is MNHEY and CDR2 is SVGAGI. This CDR3 comprises 14 residues. The CDR3 protein is CASSYTGTEETQYF. The CDR3 bases are TGTGCCAGCAGTTACACCGGGACAGAAGAGACCCAGTACTTC.

This clone was recorded only once. The V and J genes are TRBV28 and TRBJ2-4; weak D call: TRBD1 (6 bases). V gave up 5 bases and J gave up 0 bases, with 17 bases separating them. The CDR3 contains 17 residues. CDR1 is MDHEN, CDR2 SYDVKM, per germline. CDR3 coding DNA: TGTGCCAGCAGTCTGACCGGACAGCCCCTAGCCAAAAACATTCAGTACTTC. Amino acids: CASSLTGQPLAKNIQYF.

The chain links TRBV28 to TRBJ1-2, with D perhaps matching TRBD1 (5 bases). The V end was cut by 4 bases, the J end by 3 bases, with 15 bases between. The CDR3 length is 15 residues. Germline V gives CDR1 MDHEN, CDR2 SYDVKM. The CDR3 loop is CASSSSQGLYYGYTF. CDR3 sequence (DNA): TGTGCCAGCAGTTCCTCGCAGGGATTGTACTATGGCTACACCTTC.

The CDR3 coding sequence is TGTGCCAGCAAACGGGGGTTAGGAGCAGATACGCAGTATTTT. Its protein product is CASKRGLGADTQYF. The chain joins TRBV28 to TRBJ2-3; perhaps TRBD2 as D (6 bases). The ends were cut back, 7 bases at V and 4 bases at J, with 15 bases in the middle. Germline V gives CDR1 MDHEN, CDR2 SYDVKM. The CDR3 is 14 amino acids.

The J gene is TRBJ2-7, the V gene TRBV6-4, with 8 bases matching TRBD2. The CDR3 has 15 residues. Germline CDR1 and CDR2: MRHNA and SNTAGT. Trimming at V came to 6 bases and at J to 1 base, leaving 8 bases not matched to a gene. The CDR3 nucleotides are TGTGCCAGCAGCGGGACTAGTGCCTATTCCTACGAGCAGTACTTC. Translation: CASSGTSAYSYEQYF.

This chain connects TRBV7-9 to TRBJ2-2; 7 bases fit TRBD2. Germline V gene lookup returns CDR1 SEHNR and CDR2 FQNEAQ (reference sequence). Losses at the gene ends were 5 bases for V and 4 bases for J; bases not matched to a gene: 7. The CDR3 length is 15 residues. CDR3 sequence (DNA): TGTGCCAGCAGCCAAGGTCTAGCGGCCACCGGGGAGCTGTTTTTT. Encoded protein: CASSQGLAATGELFF. Looking up the rest from reference TRBV7-9 and TRBJ2-2 gives the full variable domain: DTGVSQNPRHKITKRGQNVTFRCDPISEHNRLYWYRQTLGQGPEFLTYFQNEAQLEKSRLLSDRFSAERPKGSFSTLEIQRTEQGDSAMYLCASSQGLAATGELFFGEGSRLTVL.

The chain links TRBV24-1 to TRBJ2-2; tentative D call: TRBD1 (7 bases). Trimming pared 12 bases from V and 5 bases from J, leaving 24 bases between. CDR1 and CDR2 from the germline V gene are KGHDR and SFDVKD. The CDR3 extends over 16 amino acids. CDR3 DNA: TGTGCCGCCGAAACAGGGGCGCGGGAAGGGACCGGGGAGCTGTTTTTT. Amino acids: CAAETGAREGTGELFF.

Here the CDR3 DNA reads TGTGCCAGCAGCCAAGTGGCCGGGGGAAGGGAGCAGTACTTC. Protein sequence: CASSQVAGGREQYF. V is TRBV3-1 (or the pseudogene TRBV3-2) and J is TRBJ2-7; D may be TRBD2 (6 bases). The V end lost 1 base, the J end lost 7 bases, and 14 bases lay between the germline ends. This CDR3 region has 14 residues. From germline, CDR1 is LGHDT and CDR2 YNNKEL (reference sequence).